The sequence of this T cell receptor beta chain was determined in a study of shared clonotypes between healthy human individuals. Study-level points and caveats: A handful of donors held about 5% of naive CD4 clonotypes in common. Clonotype sharing among donors likely depends on sequencing depth.

Notes on this clone: Antigen specificity is unknown.

Positive CCR7 selection of CD45RO-negative cells yielded the naive CD8 cells, and terminally differentiated effector memory CD45RA+ cells were excluded. Each subset's genomic DNA was shared equally among a number of immunoSEQ plates. The data were produced by immunoSEQ multiplex PCR, yet TCRdb's version contains in-frame clones alone and is incomplete. The table lists roughly 590,000 clones, nearly 97% of them singletons. Germline-derived CDR1 and CDR2 are MNHEY and SMNVEV (reference sequence). The CDR3 loop spans 13 amino acids. V gave up 8 bases and J gave up 2 bases; unmatched junction bases: 4. The source material was naive CD8+ T cells sorted from blood. The chain carries TRBV27 and TRBJ2-7, with 9 nucleotides matching TRBD1. The TCR comes from a woman in her 30s in good health. For the CDR3, the DNA is TGTGCCAGCGGGACAGGGACCCCCTACGAGCAGTACTTC. Translation: CASGTGTPYEQYF.